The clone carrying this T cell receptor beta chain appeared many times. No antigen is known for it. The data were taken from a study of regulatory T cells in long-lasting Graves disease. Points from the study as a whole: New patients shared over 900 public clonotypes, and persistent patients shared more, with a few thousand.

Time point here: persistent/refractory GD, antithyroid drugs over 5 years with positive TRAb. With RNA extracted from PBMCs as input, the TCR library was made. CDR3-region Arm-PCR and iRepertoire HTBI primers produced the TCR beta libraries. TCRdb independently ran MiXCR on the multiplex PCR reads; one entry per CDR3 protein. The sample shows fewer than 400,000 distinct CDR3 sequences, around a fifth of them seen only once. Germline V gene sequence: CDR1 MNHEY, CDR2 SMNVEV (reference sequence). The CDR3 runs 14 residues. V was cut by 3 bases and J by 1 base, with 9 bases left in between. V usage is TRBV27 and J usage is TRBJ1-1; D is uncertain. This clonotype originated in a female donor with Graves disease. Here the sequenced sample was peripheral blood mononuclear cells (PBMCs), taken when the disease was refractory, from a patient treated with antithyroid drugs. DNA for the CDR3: TGTGCCAGCAGTTTTTTATCGAGGAACACTGAAGCTTTCTTT. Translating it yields CASSFLSRNTEAFF.